This T cell receptor (beta chain) originates from a study of T-cell memory formation after mild COVID-19. Across the study: Each donor largely had its own TCR clusters.

Trimming cost V 7 bases and J 1 base, with 16 bases left between them. CDR3 size: 15 residues. Germline CDR1 MNHNY, CDR2 SVGAGI (reference sequence). With respect to this clonotype: What it recognizes is unknown.

Study-level points and caveats: Largely, contracting CD4+ clones fell within CM and EM, and contracting CD8+ clones within EMRA. The authors did not confirm SARS-CoV-2 specificity of second-wave clones peaking day 37.

TCRdb called the 5' RACE reads again in MiXCR, with one record for every CDR3 protein. The table records 180,000 or so distinct CDR3 sequences, around 16% of them present only once. Source material: PBMCs or a T cell subset sorted from them (not recorded which). The sequence was collected from an adult woman who had mild COVID-19 (a few samples of this study predate the infection). Cell type and time point are not known. The chain has TRBV6-6 and TRBJ1-1; D is uncertain. This chain's CDR3 is CASISPALANTEAFF. In DNA form, the CDR3 reads TGTGCCAGCATCTCCCCGGCGTTGGCGAACACTGAAGCTTTCTTT.